This T cell receptor beta chain was documented in a study of blood T cells in healthy people across ages. The study, taken as a whole, reports: As age increased, TCR beta diversity per million T cells fell in a roughly linear fashion.

Every donor gave approximately 10 milliliters of peripheral blood. Every sample yielded at least 6.5 million isolated PBMCs. Per sample, no less than 5 micrograms of total RNA were extracted. A J-beta primer mix and a sample-barcoded 5' primer were used in a second PCR of roughly 6 to 11 cycles. TCRdb fed the 5' RACE reads into MiXCR, producing one record per CDR3 protein. The data hold hundreds of thousands of distinct CDR3 sequences, with about 43% observed a single time. V dropped 2 bases and J dropped 4 bases, with 11 bases sitting between them. In germline, CDR1 is SGHRS, CDR2 YFSETQ. CDR3 length: 14 residues. Of note for this clonotype: The antigen is not known.

The sequence was obtained from a man older than 75 in good health. The J gene is TRBJ2-3, the V gene TRBV5-1; D gene unclear. Material for sequencing was blood. CDR3 in DNA: TGCGCCAGCAGCTTAGCAGGCCCCCCAGATACGCAGTATTTT. Protein: CASSLAGPPDTQYF.